This TCR beta chain was recovered during a study of neurological immune-mediated disorders. Study results and limitations: HTLV-1-associated myelopathy ranked highest for TCR clonal expansion and multiple sclerosis lowest, beneath healthy controls.

The authors made cDNA by 5'RACE with 10-nucleotide random UMIs. TCRdb reprocessed the 5' RACE reads via MiXCR and lists one record per CDR3 protein. The sample contains some 71,000 distinct CDR3 sequences, roughly 10% of which appear only once. This clonotype was seen many times. Its antigen is unknown. Noted time point: longitudinal time-point 1 (baseline). The healthy controls volunteered at a blood bank in Maryland, USA. Preparation of the unsorted libraries drew on 2 million PBMCs stored at -80 C. The junction had 6 bases not matched to a gene; V was cut back by 2 bases and J by 4 bases. The CDR3 covers 14 residues. Germline V gene lookup returns CDR1 SQVTM and CDR2 ANQGSEA.

The receptor was derived from a man in his thirties or forties in good health. The sequenced sample was PBMCs. The V call is TRBV29-1, the J call TRBJ2-7; 9 nucleotides line up with TRBD2. Here the CDR3 reads CSVELAGNLYEQYF. In DNA, the CDR3 is TGCAGCGTTGAACTAGCGGGAAATTTGTACGAGCAGTACTTC.